The clone carrying this T cell receptor beta chain was found a few times. The data originate from a study of identical twins. In TCRdb, the 5' RACE reads were re-called with MiXCR into one record per CDR3 protein. The data contain about 520,000 distinct CDR3 sequences, 22% of them singletons. The CDR3 is 13 residues long. Trimming took off 7 bases at V and 3 bases at J, with 11 bases between the two ends. In addition, the sample was reused for a study of T cells expressing NK-cell markers.

The material sequenced was CD4+ T cells sorted from blood. This sequence originates from a woman younger than 35 in good health. V is TRBV12-3 or TRBV12-4 and J is TRBJ2-3; no clear D gene. The chain's CDR3 is CASTEKRTDTQYF. The CDR3 region has the DNA TGTGCCAGCACGGAGAAGAGAACAGATACGCAGTATTTT.